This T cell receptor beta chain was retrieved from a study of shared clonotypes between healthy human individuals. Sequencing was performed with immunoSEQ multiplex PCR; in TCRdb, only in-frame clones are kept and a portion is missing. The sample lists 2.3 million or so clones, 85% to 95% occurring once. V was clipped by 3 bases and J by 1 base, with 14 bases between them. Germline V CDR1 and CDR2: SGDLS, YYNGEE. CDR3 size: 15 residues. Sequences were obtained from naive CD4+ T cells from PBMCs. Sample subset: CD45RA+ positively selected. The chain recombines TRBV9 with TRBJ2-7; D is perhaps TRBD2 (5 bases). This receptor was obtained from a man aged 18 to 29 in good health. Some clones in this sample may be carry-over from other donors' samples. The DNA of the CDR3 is TGTGCCAGCAGCGCCGAGGGTAGTAGGTCCTACGAGCAGTACTTC. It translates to CASSAEGSRSYEQYF. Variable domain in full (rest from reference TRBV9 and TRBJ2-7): DSGVTQTPKHLITATGQRVTLRCSPRSGDLSVYWYQQSLDQGLQFLIQYYNGEERAKGNILERFSAQQFPDLHSELNLSSLELGDSALYFCASSAEGSRSYEQYFGPGTRLTVT.